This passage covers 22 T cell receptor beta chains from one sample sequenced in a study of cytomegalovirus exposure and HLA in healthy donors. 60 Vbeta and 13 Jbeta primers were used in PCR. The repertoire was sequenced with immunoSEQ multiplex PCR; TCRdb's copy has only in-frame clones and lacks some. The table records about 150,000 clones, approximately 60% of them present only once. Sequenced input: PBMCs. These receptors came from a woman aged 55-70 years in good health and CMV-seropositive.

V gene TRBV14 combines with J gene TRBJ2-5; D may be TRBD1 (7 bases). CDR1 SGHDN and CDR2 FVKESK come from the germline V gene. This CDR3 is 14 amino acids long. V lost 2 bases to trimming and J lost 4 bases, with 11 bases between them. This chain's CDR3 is CASSQNRGGETQYF. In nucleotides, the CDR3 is TGTGCCAGCAGCCAAAACAGGGGAGGAGAGACCCAGTACTTC.

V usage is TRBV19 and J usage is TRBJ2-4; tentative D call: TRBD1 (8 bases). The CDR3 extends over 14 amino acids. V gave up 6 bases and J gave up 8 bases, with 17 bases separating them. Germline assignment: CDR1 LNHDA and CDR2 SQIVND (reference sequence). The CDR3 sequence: CASRLTGEGDIQYF. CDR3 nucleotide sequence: TGTGCCAGTAGATTGACAGGGGAGGGGGACATTCAGTACTTC.

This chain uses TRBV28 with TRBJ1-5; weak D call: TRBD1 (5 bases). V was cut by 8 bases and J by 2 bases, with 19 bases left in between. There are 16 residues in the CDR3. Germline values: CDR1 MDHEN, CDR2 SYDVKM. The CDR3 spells CASRRGGAYGNQPQHF. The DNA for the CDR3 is TGTGCCAGCCGCCGCGGAGGGGCCTATGGCAATCAGCCCCAGCATTTT.

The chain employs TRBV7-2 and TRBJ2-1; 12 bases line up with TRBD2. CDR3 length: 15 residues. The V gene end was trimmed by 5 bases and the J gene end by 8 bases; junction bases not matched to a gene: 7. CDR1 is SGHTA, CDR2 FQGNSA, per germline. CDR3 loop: CASSPRTSGTDEQFF. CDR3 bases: TGTGCCAGCAGCCCAAGGACTAGCGGGACCGATGAGCAGTTCTTC.

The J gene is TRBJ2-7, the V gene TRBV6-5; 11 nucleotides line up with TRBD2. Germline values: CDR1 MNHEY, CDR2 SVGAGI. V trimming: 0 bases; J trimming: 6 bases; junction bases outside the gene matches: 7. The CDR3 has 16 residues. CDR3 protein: CASSYSETSGIREQYF. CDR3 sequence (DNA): TGTGCCAGCAGTTACTCGGAGACTAGCGGGATCCGCGAGCAGTACTTC.

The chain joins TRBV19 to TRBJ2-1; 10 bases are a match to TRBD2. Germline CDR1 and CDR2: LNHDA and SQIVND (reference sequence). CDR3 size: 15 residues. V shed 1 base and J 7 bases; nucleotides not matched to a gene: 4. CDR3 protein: CASSIALAGVNEQFF. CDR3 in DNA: TGTGCCAGTAGTATAGCCCTAGCGGGAGTTAATGAGCAGTTCTTC.

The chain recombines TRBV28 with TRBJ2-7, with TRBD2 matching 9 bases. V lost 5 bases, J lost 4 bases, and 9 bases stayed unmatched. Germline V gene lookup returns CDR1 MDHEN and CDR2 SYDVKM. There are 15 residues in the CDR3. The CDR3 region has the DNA TGTGCCAGCAGTCCCATAGCGGGAGTATCGTACGAGCAGTACTTC. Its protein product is CASSPIAGVSYEQYF.

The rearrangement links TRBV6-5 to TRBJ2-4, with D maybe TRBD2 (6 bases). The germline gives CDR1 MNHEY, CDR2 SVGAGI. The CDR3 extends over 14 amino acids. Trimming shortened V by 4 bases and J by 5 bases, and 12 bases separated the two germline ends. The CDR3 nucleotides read TGTGCCAGCAGTTGGGGGAGGAACGAAAACATTCAGTACTTC. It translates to CASSWGRNENIQYF.

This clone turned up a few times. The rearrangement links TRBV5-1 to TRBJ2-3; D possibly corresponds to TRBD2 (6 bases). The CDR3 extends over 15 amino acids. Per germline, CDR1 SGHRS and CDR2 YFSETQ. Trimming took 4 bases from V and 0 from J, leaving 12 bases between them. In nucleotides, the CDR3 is TGCGCCAGCAGCGGGAGAGCGGGTAGCACAGATACGCAGTATTTT. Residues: CASSGRAGSTDTQYF.

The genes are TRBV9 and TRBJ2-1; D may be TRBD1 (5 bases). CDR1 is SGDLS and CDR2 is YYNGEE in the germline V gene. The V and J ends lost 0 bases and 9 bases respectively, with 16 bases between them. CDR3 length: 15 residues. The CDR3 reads CASSVGGNEQGEQFF. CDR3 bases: TGTGCCAGCAGCGTAGGGGGAAACGAGCAGGGTGAGCAGTTCTTC.

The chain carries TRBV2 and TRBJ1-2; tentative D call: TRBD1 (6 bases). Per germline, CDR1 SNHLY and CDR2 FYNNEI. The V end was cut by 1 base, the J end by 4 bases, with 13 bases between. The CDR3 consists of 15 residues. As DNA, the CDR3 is TGTGCCAGCAGTGAAGGAGCAGGGGTTACCTATGGCTACACCTTC. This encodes CASSEGAGVTYGYTF. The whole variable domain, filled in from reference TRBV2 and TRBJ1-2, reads EPEVTQTPSHQVTQMGQEVILRCVPISNHLYFYWYRQILGQKVEFLVSFYNNEISEKSEIFDDQFSVERPDGSNFTLKIRSTKLEDSAMYFCASSEGAGVTYGYTFGSGTRLTVV.

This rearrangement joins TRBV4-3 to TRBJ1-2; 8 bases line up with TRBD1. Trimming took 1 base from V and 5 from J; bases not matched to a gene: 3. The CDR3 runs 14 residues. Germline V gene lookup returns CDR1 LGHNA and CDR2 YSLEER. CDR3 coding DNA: TGCGCCAGCAGCCAAGGGTGGACAGGGTATGGCTACACCTTC. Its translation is CASSQGWTGYGYTF.

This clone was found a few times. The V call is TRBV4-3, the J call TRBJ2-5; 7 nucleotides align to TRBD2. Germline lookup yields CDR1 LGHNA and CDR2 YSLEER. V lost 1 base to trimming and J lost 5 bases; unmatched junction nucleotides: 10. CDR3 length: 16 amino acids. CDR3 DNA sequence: TGCGCCAGCAGCCAAGGGACGGGAGGTGGGGTGGAGACCCAGTACTTC. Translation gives CASSQGTGGGVETQYF.

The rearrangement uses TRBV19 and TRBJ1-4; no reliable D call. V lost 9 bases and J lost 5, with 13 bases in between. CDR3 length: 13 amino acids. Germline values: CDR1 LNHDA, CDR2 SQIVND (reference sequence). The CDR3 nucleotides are TGTGCCAGCTCTGGGCAGCTAAATGAAAAACTGTTTTTT. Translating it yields CASSGQLNEKLFF.

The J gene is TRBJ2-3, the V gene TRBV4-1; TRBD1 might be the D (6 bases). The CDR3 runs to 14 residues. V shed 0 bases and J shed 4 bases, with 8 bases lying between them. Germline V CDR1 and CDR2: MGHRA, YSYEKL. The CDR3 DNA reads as TGCGCCAGCAGCCAAGATTACAGGGCAGATACGCAGTATTTT. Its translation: CASSQDYRADTQYF.

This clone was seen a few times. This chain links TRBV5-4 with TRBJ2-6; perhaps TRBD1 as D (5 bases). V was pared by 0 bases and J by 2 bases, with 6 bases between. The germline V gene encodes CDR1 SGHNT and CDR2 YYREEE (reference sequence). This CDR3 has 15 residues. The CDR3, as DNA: TGTGCCAGCAGCTTGGAAGGGGCTGGGGCCAACGTCCTGACTTTC. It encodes CASSLEGAGANVLTF.

The CDR3, as DNA: TGTGCCAGCACGGGACAGGGGAGGGACACCGGGGAGCTGTTTTTT. Its translation: CASTGQGRDTGELFF. The chain couples TRBV25-1 to TRBJ2-2, with TRBD1 matching 10 bases. The CDR3 consists of 15 residues. The germline CDR1 and CDR2 sequences are MGHDK and SYGVNS. J gave up 3 bases and V 7 bases, and 5 bases lay outside the gene matches.

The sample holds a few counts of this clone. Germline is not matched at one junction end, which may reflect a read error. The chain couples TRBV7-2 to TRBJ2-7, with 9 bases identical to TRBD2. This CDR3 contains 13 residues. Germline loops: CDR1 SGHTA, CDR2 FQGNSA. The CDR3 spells CASSLGRLAEPYF. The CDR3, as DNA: TGTGCCAGCAGCTTAGGTCGACTAGCGGAGCCGTACTTC.

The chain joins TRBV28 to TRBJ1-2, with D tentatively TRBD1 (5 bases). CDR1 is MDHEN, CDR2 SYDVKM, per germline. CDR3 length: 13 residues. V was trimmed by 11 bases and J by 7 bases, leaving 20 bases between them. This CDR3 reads CAVQDTNERGYTF. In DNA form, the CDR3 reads TGTGCCGTTCAGGACACCAACGAACGTGGCTACACCTTC.

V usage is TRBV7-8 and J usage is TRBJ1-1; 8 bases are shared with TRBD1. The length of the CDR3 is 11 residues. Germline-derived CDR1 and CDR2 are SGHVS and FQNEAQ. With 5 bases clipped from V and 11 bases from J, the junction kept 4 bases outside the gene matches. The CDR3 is CASSVQGGAFF. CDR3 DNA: TGTGCCAGCAGCGTACAGGGGGGGGCTTTCTTT. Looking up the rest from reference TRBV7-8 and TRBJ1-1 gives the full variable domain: GAGVSQSPRYKVAKRGQDVALRCDPISGHVSLFWYQQALGQGPEFLTYFQNEAQLDKSGLPSDRFFAERPEGSVSTLKIQRTQQEDSAVYLCASSVQGGAFFGQGTRLTVV.

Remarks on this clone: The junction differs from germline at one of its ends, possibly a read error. CDR3 in amino acids: CASSLEVRLAGWVF. Here the CDR3 DNA reads TGTGCCAGCAGTTTAGAAGTCAGACTAGCGGGCTGGGTCTTC. The rearrangement links TRBV28 to TRBJ2-1; 10 nucleotides match TRBD2. The CDR3 spans 14 residues. From germline, CDR1 is MDHEN and CDR2 SYDVKM. Using reference TRBV28 and TRBJ2-1 for the parts outside the CDR3, the full variable domain is DVKVTQSSRYLVKRTGEKVFLECVQDMDHENMFWYRQDPGLGLRLIYFSYDVKMKEKGDIPEGYSVSREKKERFSLILESASTNQTSMYLCASSLEVRLAGWVFGPGTRLTVL.

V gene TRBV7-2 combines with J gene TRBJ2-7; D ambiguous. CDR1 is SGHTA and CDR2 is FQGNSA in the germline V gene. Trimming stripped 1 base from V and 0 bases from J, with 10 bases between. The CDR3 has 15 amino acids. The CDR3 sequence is CASSLGRFSSYEQYF. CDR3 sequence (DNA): TGTGCCAGCAGCTTAGGCCGGTTTAGCTCCTACGAGCAGTACTTC.